These 9 T cell receptor beta chains were all obtained from the same sample, sequenced in a study of Tregs in tolerant kidney transplant recipients. TCRdb's copy holds only in-frame clones and misses some; the assay was immunoSEQ multiplex PCR. The table includes 62,000 or so clones, under 98% detected once. Here the sequenced sample was Tregs from blood, taken before the transplant. These receptors were obtained from a human donor who received a combined kidney and bone marrow transplant.

The genes are TRBV4-2 and TRBJ1-1; TRBD1 matches at 10 bases. J lost 4 bases, V lost 4 bases, and 9 bases had no gene match. CDR3 length: 16 amino acids. Germline V CDR1 and CDR2: LGHNA, YNFKEQ. The CDR3 protein is CASSRGQGEVVTEAFF. The CDR3 DNA sequence: TGTGCCAGCAGCCGTGGACAGGGGGAGGTAGTCACTGAAGCTTTCTTT.

J is TRBJ1-5 and V is TRBV6-1, with a possible D match to TRBD1 (5 bases). In germline, CDR1 is MNHNS, CDR2 SASEGT. The CDR3 is 15 amino acids. V gave up 5 bases and J gave up 7 bases, with 18 bases separating them. The chain's CDR3 is CASSHRPDSWQPQHF. The CDR3 coding sequence is TGTGCCAGCAGTCACAGACCTGACAGTTGGCAGCCCCAGCATTTT.

The V call is TRBV30, the J call TRBJ2-7; D remains unclear. This CDR3 is built from 14 residues. Germline V CDR1 and CDR2: GTSNPN, SVGIG (reference sequence). V lost 3 bases and J lost 3, with 15 bases in between. The CDR3 here is CAWRMAAPLYEQYF. The CDR3 bases are TGTGCCTGGAGAATGGCCGCCCCCCTCTACGAGCAGTACTTC.

This chain uses TRBV30 with TRBJ2-2; 9 positions match TRBD2. CDR1 and CDR2 from the germline V gene are GTSNPN and SVGIG (reference sequence). The CDR3 has 15 amino acids. After removal of 4 bases from V and 3 bases from J, the junction contained 6 bases not matched to a gene. CDR3 residues: CAWIQAGGYTGELFF. CDR3 nucleotides: TGTGCCTGGATTCAAGCGGGGGGTTACACCGGGGAGCTGTTTTTT.

The V and J genes are TRBV7-2 and TRBJ2-1, with 11 bases fitting TRBD1. CDR3 size: 15 residues. V was clipped by 5 bases and J by 5 bases; unmatched bases: 5. Germline V gene lookup returns CDR1 SGHTA and CDR2 FQGNSA. CDR3 residues: CASSPGQGAHNEQFF. DNA of the CDR3: TGTGCCAGCAGCCCCGGACAGGGGGCGCACAATGAGCAGTTCTTC.

The V and J genes are TRBV2 and TRBJ2-7; weak D call: TRBD2 (6 bases). Looked up from germline, CDR1 is SNHLY and CDR2 is FYNNEI. This CDR3 contains 14 residues. V was cut by 7 bases and J by 4 bases, with 17 bases left in between. This CDR3 is CASKSGLFFYEQYF. CDR3 nucleotide sequence: TGTGCCAGCAAATCAGGACTATTTTTTTACGAGCAGTACTTC.

This rearrangement joins TRBV6-5 to TRBJ1-4; maybe TRBD1 (5 bases). The CDR3 has 14 residues. Germline CDR1 is MNHEY and CDR2 is SVGAGI. The V end was cut by 5 bases, the J end by 7 bases, with 14 bases between. The CDR3 bases are TGTGCCAGCAGTCTCGGGGGGGATGTTGAAAAACTGTTTTTT. Protein: CASSLGGDVEKLFF.

The chain has TRBV2 and TRBJ2-1; D unresolved. V shed 4 bases and J shed 9 bases, with 13 bases lying between them. This CDR3 has 13 amino acids. From germline, CDR1 is SNHLY and CDR2 FYNNEI. This chain's CDR3 is CASSVALNSEQFF. In DNA, the CDR3 is TGTGCCAGCAGTGTGGCATTAAACAGTGAGCAGTTCTTC.

The chain is built from TRBV2 and TRBJ1-5; 8 nucleotides line up with TRBD1. Germline V lookup: CDR1 SNHLY, CDR2 FYNNEI. The CDR3 length is 15 residues. V shed 7 bases, J shed 0 bases, and the junction held 5 bases outside the gene matches. The CDR3 is CASNPGTGSNQPQHF. The CDR3 DNA follows: TGTGCCAGCAACCCAGGGACAGGTAGCAATCAGCCCCAGCATTTT.